Listed below are T cell receptor beta chains from one sample, sequenced in a study of siplizumab effects on memory and regulatory T cells. Here immunoSEQ multiplex PCR was the method, and the copy in TCRdb shows in-frame clones only, minus some. The data hold roughly 93,000 clones, with about 93% observed a single time. The material sequenced was non-Treg CD4+ T cells sorted from blood. These receptors all stem from a human donor in good health. Each CDR3 is given with its conserved first and last residue. The D gene is left open where the match is weak. For some rows the clone size is stated as once, few or many, or as a class when expanded; others skip it.

v_gene	d_gene	abundance	j_gene	CDR3nt	CDR3aa
TRBV28	.	.	TRBJ1-5	TGTGCCAGCGGGGGGAGCAATCAGCCCCAGCATTTT	CASGGSNQPQHF
TRBV5-1	TRBD2	.	TRBJ2-1	TGCGCCAGCAGCTTGGATAGCGGGCCCTCCGGTGAGCAGTTCTTC	CASSLDSGPSGEQFF
TRBV19	.	.	TRBJ2-7	TGTGCCAGTAGTATCCCGGGTGCCTACGAGCAGTACTTC	CASSIPGAYEQYF
TRBV7-3	TRBD1	.	TRBJ2-3	TGTGCCAGCAGCCCGACAGGGACGTACGCAGATACGCAGTATTTT	CASSPTGTYADTQYF
TRBV10-3	TRBD2	.	TRBJ2-1	TGTGCCATCAGTGGGACTAGCGCTTACAATGAGCAGTTCTTC	CAISGTSAYNEQFF
TRBV30	.	.	TRBJ1-6	TGTGCCTGGAGTGTAATCGGGAATTCACCCCTCCACTTT	CAWSVIGNSPLHF
TRBV4-2	TRBD1	.	TRBJ1-4	TGTGCCAGCAGGGGGATGACAGGGAGGGCGGATGAAAAACTGTTTTTT	CASRGMTGRADEKLFF
TRBV23-1	.	.	TRBJ2-3	TGCGCCAGCAGTCAATTAGGGGGGCGGACCGGACCCTTCCCTAGCACAGATACGCAGTATTTT	CASSQLGGRTGPFPSTDTQYF
TRBV5-1	TRBD1	.	TRBJ2-5	TGCGCCAGCAGCGGGACAGGGGGCGCTGGGACCCAGTACTTC	CASSGTGGAGTQYF
TRBV4-1	TRBD1	.	TRBJ2-3	TGCGCCAGCAGCCAAGATTCGGGACAGGGGCAAGATACGCAGTATTTT	CASSQDSGQGQDTQYF
TRBV11-2	.	.	TRBJ1-1	TGTGCCAGCAGCTTAGGAGGGGGGGCTGAAGCTTTCTTT	CASSLGGGAEAFF
TRBV7-8	TRBD2	.	TRBJ2-2	TGTGCCAGCAGCCGGATAGGGAGGGTGGACGGGGAGCTGTTTTTT	CASSRIGRVDGELFF
TRBV2	.	.	TRBJ1-1	TGTGCCAGCAGGAGGGAAATGATGAACACTGAAGCTTTCTTT	CASRREMMNTEAFF
TRBV19	.	.	TRBJ2-7	TGTGCCAGTAGTTTTAACTTACTCTCCTACGAGCAGTACTTC	CASSFNLLSYEQYF
TRBV19	.	.	TRBJ2-5	TGTGCCAGTAGTATGGCAGGATTGCGGCAAGAGACCCAGTACTTC	CASSMAGLRQETQYF
TRBV10-1	TRBD2	.	TRBJ2-7	TGCGCCAGCAGTGAGGCGGCGGGAGGTGGAAAGGGCGAGCAGTACTTC	CASSEAAGGGKGEQYF
TRBV28	TRBD1	.	TRBJ1-5	TGTGCCAGCAGCCCGGGACAGGGAGGGGGCCAGCCCCAGCATTTT	CASSPGQGGGQPQHF
TRBV5-6	.	.	TRBJ1-2	TGTGCCAGCAGCACGCCCGGACAGACTTCCTATGGCTACACCTTC	CASSTPGQTSYGYTF
TRBV5-4	.	once	TRBJ1-1	TGTGCCAGCAGCTTGGAATCGTTGGGGACTGAAGCTTTCTTT	CASSLESLGTEAFF
TRBV2	.	.	TRBJ1-1	TGTGCCAGCAGTGATGCTTGGGGCACTGAAGCTTTCTTT	CASSDAWGTEAFF
TRBV9	TRBD2	.	TRBJ2-2	TGTGCCAGCAGCGTAGAGGGGACTAGCGGGATTGGGGAGCTGTTTTTT	CASSVEGTSGIGELFF
TRBV7-9	TRBD2	.	TRBJ2-1	TGTGCCATCATGCGGGAGGGTCGGGGGAATGAGCAGTTCTTC	CAIMREGRGNEQFF
TRBV7-9	TRBD2	.	TRBJ2-7	TGTGCCAGCAGCTGGGGGGCTAGCGGGATAAGCTACGAGCAGTACTTC	CASSWGASGISYEQYF
TRBV7-8	TRBD1	.	TRBJ2-7	TGTGCCAGCAGCTCCTCCCGGGACAGGGGGGATTGGGGGACCTACGAGCAGTACTTC	CASSSSRDRGDWGTYEQYF
TRBV19	TRBD2	.	TRBJ2-1	TGTGCCAGTCGCCCTAGCGGGAGAGGGTCAGGGCAGTTCTTC	CASRPSGRGSGQFF
TRBV4-1	.	.	TRBJ1-6	TGCGCCAGCAGCCAAGATAGCGTCAGCTATTCACCCCTCCACTTT	CASSQDSVSYSPLHF
TRBV29-1	.	.	TRBJ2-1	TGCAGCGTTGAAGAGGGACCTAATGAGCAGTTCTTC	CSVEEGPNEQFF
TRBV7-8	TRBD1	.	TRBJ2-2	TGTGCCAGCAGCCCGAGAACAGGGGCTGACTCCGCCGGGGAGCTGTTTTTT	CASSPRTGADSAGELFF
TRBV2	TRBD2	.	TRBJ2-7	TGTGCCAGCAGGAGAAGCGGGAGGACCTGGGACGAGCAGTGCTTC	CASRRSGRTWDEQCF
TRBV12-1	.	.	TRBJ2-1	TGTGCCAGCAGCTGTAGGCCGGGACTAGCGGGAGACAATGAGCAGTTCTTC	CASSCRPGLAGDNEQFF
TRBV27	.	.	TRBJ2-7	TGTGCCAGCAGTTTAACCTCGGGGAGCTACGAGCAGTACTTC	CASSLTSGSYEQYF
TRBV19	TRBD1	few	TRBJ1-5	TGTGCCAGTAGGTTTGCAGGGGGCGTCAATCAGCCCCAGCATTTT	CASRFAGGVNQPQHF
TRBV7-3	.	many	TRBJ2-7	TGTGCCAGCAGCTTAGCCCAAGGCGCCGAGCAGTACTTC	CASSLAQGAEQYF
TRBV29-1	.	.	TRBJ1-1	TGCAGCGGGCGATATGGCACTGAAGCTTTCTTT	CSGRYGTEAFF
TRBV6-1	.	.	TRBJ1-1	TGTGCCAGCAATCTCAGGGCCAGTGGTTACACTGAAGCTTTCTTT	CASNLRASGYTEAFF
TRBV7-8	.	.	TRBJ1-2	TGTGCCAGCAGCTTAGCGGGGGTCTCTGGCTACACCTTC	CASSLAGVSGYTF
TRBV20-1	.	once	TRBJ2-5	TGCAGTGCATCGGGGAAAGAGACCCAGTACTTC	CSASGKETQYF
TRBV27	.	.	TRBJ2-3	TGTGCCAGCAGTGACGACACAGATACGCAGTATTTT	CASSDDTDTQYF
TRBV5-1	.	.	TRBJ1-5	TGCGCCAGCAGCCCGGCGGGACAGCCCCAGCATTTT	CASSPAGQPQHF
TRBV5-1	.	.	TRBJ2-5	TGCGCCAGCAGCTTACAGGGTAACCAAGAGACCCAGTACTTC	CASSLQGNQETQYF
TRBV6-1	.	.	TRBJ1-1	TGTGCCAGCAGTGAACCCTACAAGGAGGCGAACACTGAAGCTTTCTTT	CASSEPYKEANTEAFF
TRBV7-8	.	.	TRBJ1-1	TGTGCCAGCAGCTTAGCCCACACTATCGCCAAATTGACGAACACTGAAGCTTTCTTT	CASSLAHTIAKLTNTEAFF
TRBV7-9	.	.	TRBJ1-4	TGTGCCAGCAGCTTATATGGACCTTCTGACAAACTGTTTTTT	CASSLYGPSDKLFF
TRBV30	.	.	TRBJ1-2	TGTGCCTGGAAGGGGGACGGGAACTATGGCTACACCTTC	CAWKGDGNYGYTF
TRBV5-1	TRBD2	few	TRBJ2-7	TGCGCCAGCAGCTCACCACTTCAACTAGCGCTCGGTGGATCTGAGCAGTACTTC	CASSSPLQLALGGSEQYF
TRBV6-7	TRBD1	once	TRBJ1-5	TGTGCCAGCAGTTACTCGATGGCCACAGGGGGCCCTTTTTGCAATCAGCCCCAGCATTTT	CASSYSMATGGPFCNQPQHF
TRBV7-9	TRBD1	.	TRBJ2-3	TGTGCCAGCCATCGACAGGGTACAGATACGCAGTATTTT	CASHRQGTDTQYF
TRBV18	.	.	TRBJ1-4	TGTGCCAGCTCACCCATCGGCATCACAACTAATGAAAAACTGTTTTTT	CASSPIGITTNEKLFF
TRBV15	.	.	TRBJ2-7	TGTGCCACCAGCAGAGATAGGGTTGTGGGACACTCCTACGAGCAGTACTTC	CATSRDRVVGHSYEQYF
TRBV5-1	.	.	TRBJ2-1	TGCGCCAGCAGCTTGGGGCAGGACCGATACAATGAGCAGTTCTTC	CASSLGQDRYNEQFF